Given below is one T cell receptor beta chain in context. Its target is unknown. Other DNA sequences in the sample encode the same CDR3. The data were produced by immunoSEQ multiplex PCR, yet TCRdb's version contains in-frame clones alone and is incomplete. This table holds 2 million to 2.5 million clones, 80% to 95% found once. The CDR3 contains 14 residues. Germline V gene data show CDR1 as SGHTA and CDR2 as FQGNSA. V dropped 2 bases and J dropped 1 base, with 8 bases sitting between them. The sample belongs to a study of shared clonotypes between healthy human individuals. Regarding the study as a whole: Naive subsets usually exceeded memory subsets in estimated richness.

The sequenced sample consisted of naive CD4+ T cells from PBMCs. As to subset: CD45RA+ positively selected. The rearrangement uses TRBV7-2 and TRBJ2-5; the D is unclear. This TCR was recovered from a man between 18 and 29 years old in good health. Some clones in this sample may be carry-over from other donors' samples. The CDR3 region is CASSLFSAQETQYF. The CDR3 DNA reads TGTGCCAGCAGCTTATTTTCGGCCCAAGAGACCCAGTACTTC. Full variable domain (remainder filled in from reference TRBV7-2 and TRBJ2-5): GAGVSQSPSNKVTEKGKDVELRCDPISGHTALYWYRQSLGQGLEFLIYFQGNSAPDKSGLPSDRFSAERTGGSVSTLTIQRTQQEDSAVYLCASSLFSAQETQYFGPGTRLLVL.